These 14 T cell receptor beta chains were sequenced from one sample in a study of radiotherapy plus CTLA-4 blockade in lung cancer. Profiling relied on immunoSEQ multiplex PCR, and the TCRdb table lists in-frame clones only, not all of them. This table holds 53,000 or so clones, 88% found once. This material consisted of peripheral blood, taken from a patient treated with radiotherapy plus ipilimumab. The origin of the receptors is a human donor with non-small cell lung cancer whose response to radiotherapy plus ipilimumab could not be evaluated.

The V call is TRBV4-1, the J call TRBJ1-2, with D uncertain. Germline assignment: CDR1 MGHRA and CDR2 YSYEKL. This CDR3 spans 13 amino acids. V gave up 0 bases and J gave up 4 bases, with 6 bases separating them. In nucleotides, the CDR3 is TGCGCCAGCAGCCAAGACCGGGGCTATGGCTACACCTTC. It yields the protein CASSQDRGYGYTF.

The chain has TRBV2 and TRBJ2-1, with TRBD1 matching 9 bases. V lost 9 bases, J lost 3 bases, and 12 bases stayed unmatched. This CDR3 has 16 amino acids. The germline V gene encodes CDR1 SNHLY and CDR2 FYNNEI. The CDR3 protein is CASHRRGTGSYNEQFF. Here the CDR3 DNA reads TGTGCCAGTCATCGACGCGGGACAGGGAGCTACAATGAGCAGTTCTTC.

This chain links TRBV6-1 with TRBJ1-1; the D gene is possibly TRBD1 (6 bases). The germline V and J ends were trimmed by 6 bases and 1 base, with 9 bases remaining between them. The CDR3 runs 13 residues. The germline gives CDR1 MNHNS, CDR2 SASEGT. The CDR3 nucleotides are TGTGCCAGCAGGGCGGGGGCGAACACTGAAGCTTTCTTT. Its protein is CASRAGANTEAFF.

The chain carries TRBV18 and TRBJ2-1; 10 bases match TRBD2. The CDR3 loop spans 20 amino acids. Germline V gives CDR1 KGHSH, CDR2 LQKENI. With 0 bases clipped from V and 0 bases from J, the junction kept 11 bases outside the gene matches. DNA of the CDR3: TGTGCCAGCTCACCACCGAGAGGTAGCGGGGGGCAGAGCTCCTACAATGAGCAGTTCTTC. Amino acid sequence: CASSPPRGSGGQSSYNEQFF.

V is TRBV4-3 and J is TRBJ2-3; 10 nucleotides match TRBD2. V lost 0 bases to trimming and J lost 1 base; unmatched junction nucleotides: 4. The CDR3 totals 17 residues. The germline V gene encodes CDR1 LGHNA and CDR2 YSLEER. The CDR3 is CASSQDFLAGGTDTQYF. CDR3 nucleotide sequence: TGCGCCAGCAGCCAAGATTTCCTAGCGGGGGGCACAGATACGCAGTATTTT.

J is TRBJ2-3 and V is TRBV9, with TRBD2 matching over 12 bases. CDR1 is SGDLS, CDR2 YYNGEE, per germline. Trimming took 4 bases from V and 3 from J; bases not matched to a gene: 6. There are 16 residues in the CDR3. The CDR3 DNA follows: TGTGCCAGCAGCCCGTCAACTAGCGGGAGGACAGATACGCAGTATTTT. Translating gives CASSPSTSGRTDTQYF.

The V and J genes are TRBV9 and TRBJ2-5; 11 bases fit TRBD1. V lost 4 bases, J lost 1 base, and 3 bases stayed unmatched. The CDR3 runs to 15 residues. Per the germline V gene, CDR1 is SGDLS and CDR2 is YYNGEE. The CDR3 here is CASSSDRGPQETQYF. CDR3 bases: TGTGCCAGCAGCTCGGACAGGGGGCCCCAAGAGACCCAGTACTTC.

V gene TRBV9 combines with J gene TRBJ1-3, with TRBD1 matching 7 bases. The V gene's germline CDR1 is SGDLS and CDR2 YYNGEE. J gave up 0 bases and V 3 bases, and 3 bases lay outside the gene matches. CDR3 length: 15 residues. The CDR3 DNA is TGTGCCAGCAGCGCGGGACAGCACTCTGGAAACACCATATATTTT. The encoded protein is CASSAGQHSGNTIYF.

The chain uses TRBV29-1 and TRBJ2-1; 12 bases are shared with TRBD2. The CDR3 spans 13 residues. V dropped 4 bases and J dropped 9; count of bases not matched to a gene: 4. In germline, CDR1 is SQVTM, CDR2 ANQGSEA. The DNA of the CDR3 is TGCAGCGTTGGGACTAGCGGGATTGGTGAGCAGTTCTTC. It yields the protein CSVGTSGIGEQFF.

The rearrangement links TRBV4-3 to TRBJ2-7; a possible D gene is TRBD2 (7 bases). The germline V and J ends were trimmed by 0 bases and 9 bases, with 27 bases remaining between them. CDR3 size: 18 residues. Germline V CDR1 and CDR2: LGHNA, YSLEER. The CDR3 protein is CASSQDWGGPFTSTPQYF. Written as DNA, the CDR3 is TGCGCCAGCAGCCAAGATTGGGGGGGGCCCTTTACTTCTACGCCGCAGTACTTC.

CDR3 DNA sequence: TGTGCCAGCGGGCAGTCGGGGTTCTCCTACGAGCAGTACTTC. Translation gives CASGQSGFSYEQYF. V gene TRBV6-1 combines with J gene TRBJ2-7; D might be TRBD2 (5 bases). V was trimmed by 8 bases and J by 0 bases, leaving 14 bases between them. The CDR3 has 14 residues. Germline CDR1 reads MNHNS; CDR2 reads SASEGT.

The J gene is TRBJ2-7, the V gene TRBV7-2; unclear D gene. The CDR3 is 14 amino acids. CDR1 and CDR2 (germline): SGHTA, FQGNSA. Trimming stripped 4 bases from V and 3 bases from J, with 13 bases between. This CDR3 is CASSSAGSNYEQYF. DNA of the CDR3: TGTGCCAGCAGCTCTGCCGGTTCGAACTACGAGCAGTACTTC.

This clone was seen a few times. The gene calls are TRBV7-2 and TRBJ1-2, with TRBD1 matching over 9 bases. The CDR3 spans 18 residues. With V trimmed by 1 base and J by 8 bases, 17 bases remained unmatched. From germline, CDR1 is SGHTA and CDR2 FQGNSA. CDR3 DNA sequence: TGTGCCAGCAGCTTAGACACCGGGACAGGGTCCCTTTTCAGCGGCTACACCTTC. Protein: CASSLDTGTGSLFSGYTF. Variable domain in full (rest from reference TRBV7-2 and TRBJ1-2): GAGVSQSPSNKVTEKGKDVELRCDPISGHTALYWYRQSLGQGLEFLIYFQGNSAPDKSGLPSDRFSAERTGGSVSTLTIQRTQQEDSAVYLCASSLDTGTGSLFSGYTFGSGTRLTVV.

The chain employs TRBV7-2 and TRBJ2-3; 12 bases fit TRBD2. The germline gives CDR1 SGHTA, CDR2 FQGNSA. Trimming cost V 5 bases and J 4 bases; bases outside gene matches: 4. There are 15 residues in the CDR3. The CDR3 DNA reads TGTGCCAGCAGCCCGCGACTAGCGGGAGCAGATACGCAGTATTTT. This sequence encodes CASSPRLAGADTQYF.